A single sample is the source of the 29 T cell receptor beta chains below, sequenced in a study of blood T cell repertoires in COVID-19. Assay used: immunoSEQ multiplex PCR; TCRdb lists only in-frame clones, some missing. The data show roughly 300,000 clones, around 87% seen once. The sequenced material came from PBMCs or T cells enriched from blood (not recorded which). The receptors derive from a woman under 40 who had recovered from COVID-19.

The rearrangement links TRBV7-2 to TRBJ2-7; a weak D match, TRBD2 (7 bases). The germline V and J ends were trimmed by 2 bases and 2 bases, with 13 bases remaining between them. The germline V gene encodes CDR1 SGHTA and CDR2 FQGNSA. The CDR3 totals 15 residues. CDR3 nucleotides: TGTGCCAGCAGCTTACCGCGGGGGCGCACCTACGAGCAGTACTTC. Translated, it gives CASSLPRGRTYEQYF. The entire variable domain, with the rest obtained from reference TRBV7-2 and TRBJ2-7, is as follows: GAGVSQSPSNKVTEKGKDVELRCDPISGHTALYWYRQSLGQGLEFLIYFQGNSAPDKSGLPSDRFSAERTGGSVSTLTIQRTQQEDSAVYLCASSLPRGRTYEQYFGPGTRLTVT.

The V and J genes are TRBV10-3 and TRBJ2-2; 7 nucleotides align to TRBD2. This CDR3 spans 16 amino acids. With V trimmed by 8 bases and J by 5 bases, 14 bases remained unmatched. The germline CDR1 and CDR2 sequences are ENHRY and SYGVKD. In DNA, the CDR3 is TGTGCCATCGGTTTTGCGGGGACTATCGGAACCGGGGAGCTGTTTTTT. Protein: CAIGFAGTIGTGELFF.

The DNA of the CDR3 is TGTGCCAGCAGTGACTCAGGGAGCTATGGCTACACCTTC. Translating it yields CASSDSGSYGYTF. The chain recombines TRBV6-4 with TRBJ1-2; D is uncertain. CDR3 size: 13 residues. Germline V lookup: CDR1 MRHNA, CDR2 SNTAGT. V was shortened by 0 bases and J by 4 bases, with 6 bases between the two germline ends.

J is TRBJ1-1 and V is TRBV7-8, with D maybe TRBD1 (5 bases). Germline-derived CDR1 and CDR2 are SGHVS and FQNEAQ. The CDR3 runs to 16 residues. V lost 5 bases and J 3 bases, leaving 19 bases between the germline ends. CDR3 region: CASSVVGRGEDTEAFF. CDR3 nucleotide sequence: TGTGCCAGCAGCGTCGTTGGGAGGGGTGAAGACACTGAAGCTTTCTTT.

The rearrangement links TRBV9 to TRBJ1-1, with 7 nucleotides matching TRBD1. Germline CDR1 SGDLS, CDR2 YYNGEE. Unmatched junction bases numbered 11, after V lost 3 bases and J lost 6 bases. The CDR3 runs to 15 residues. The CDR3 loop is CASSAWTGGPPEAFF. The DNA of the CDR3 is TGTGCCAGCAGCGCGTGGACAGGAGGTCCTCCTGAAGCTTTCTTT.

This clone came up a few times. V is TRBV11-2 and J is TRBJ1-1; D is unclear. Germline CDR1 SGHAT, CDR2 FQNNGV. Trimming pared 5 bases from V and 8 bases from J, leaving 18 bases between. CDR3 length: 14 residues. CDR3 bases: TGTGCCAGCAGCATGCCGGGAGGACGGGCGGAAGCTTTCTTT. Translating gives CASSMPGGRAEAFF.

The V call is TRBV4-1, the J call TRBJ2-7, with 12 bases that match TRBD2. There are 17 residues in the CDR3. Trimming at V came to 3 bases and at J to 3 bases, leaving 9 bases not matched to a gene. Germline values: CDR1 MGHRA, CDR2 YSYEKL. The CDR3 sequence: CASSQAIGGLAGYEQYF. DNA of the CDR3: TGCGCCAGCAGCCAGGCTATCGGGGGACTAGCGGGCTACGAGCAGTACTTC.

V usage is TRBV10-1 and J usage is TRBJ2-1; TRBD1 matches 9 bases. The J segment lost 5 bases and the V segment lost 5 bases, leaving 10 bases of the junction unmatched. The germline gives CDR1 WNHNN, CDR2 SYGVQD (reference sequence). The CDR3 spans 16 residues. In nucleotides, the CDR3 is TGCGCCAGCAGTCCCCCCGGGGACAGGGCCAACAATGAGCAGTTCTTC. Translated, it gives CASSPPGDRANNEQFF.

The chain uses TRBV4-2 and TRBJ2-2; the D gene is possibly TRBD1 (7 bases). Trimming removed 3 bases from V and 7 bases from J, with 15 bases in between. The CDR3 sequence is 15 residues long. Germline V gene lookup returns CDR1 LGHNA and CDR2 YNFKEQ. This chain's CDR3 is CASSQAAGQYGELFF. The CDR3 bases are TGTGCCAGCAGCCAGGCCGCGGGACAGTACGGGGAGCTGTTTTTT.

J is TRBJ2-7 and V is TRBV5-5, with TRBD1 matching over 11 bases. The CDR3 has 18 residues. Germline V lookup: CDR1 SGHKS, CDR2 YYEKEE (reference sequence). With V trimmed by 0 bases and J by 7 bases, 15 bases remained unmatched. Here the CDR3 reads CASSLAGLLGTGGREQYF. The CDR3 DNA sequence: TGTGCCAGCAGCTTGGCCGGACTCTTAGGGACAGGGGGTCGAGAGCAGTACTTC. The full variable domain, with the rest looked up from reference TRBV5-5 and TRBJ2-7, is DAGVTQSPTHLIKTRGQQVTLRCSPISGHKSVSWYQQVLGQGPQFIFQYYEKEERGRGNFPDRFSARQFPNYSSELNVNALLLGDSALYLCASSLAGLLGTGGREQYFGPGTRLTVT.

This clone was recorded a few times. This chain links TRBV7-9 with TRBJ2-7; 11 nucleotides match TRBD1. V was pared by 2 bases and J by 6 bases, with 3 bases of the junction left unmatched. Germline CDR1 reads SEHNR; CDR2 reads FQNEAQ (reference sequence). The CDR3 runs to 14 residues. CDR3: CASSLSDRGREQYF. DNA of the CDR3: TGTGCCAGCAGCTTATCGGACAGGGGGCGCGAGCAGTACTTC.

This clone was found once. The chain employs TRBV15 and TRBJ1-2, with D perhaps matching TRBD1 (5 bases). Germline V gene lookup returns CDR1 LNHNV and CDR2 YYDKDF (reference sequence). Trimming took off 3 bases at V and 4 bases at J, with 9 bases between the two ends. CDR3 size: 13 residues. The CDR3 DNA sequence: TGTGCCACCAGCAGGGGGCTTGGCTATGGCTACACCTTC. This gives the protein CATSRGLGYGYTF.

The rearrangement links TRBV19 to TRBJ2-5; TRBD1 matches 11 bases. Germline V gives CDR1 LNHDA, CDR2 SQIVND (reference sequence). J lost 5 bases, V lost 8 bases, and 7 bases had no gene match. This CDR3 has 14 amino acids. In DNA, the CDR3 is TGTGCCAGTCGGGACAGGGGGATCCCGGAGACCCAGTACTTC. Translation gives CASRDRGIPETQYF.

This clone was observed a handful of times. The rearrangement uses TRBV15 and TRBJ2-1; D perhaps matches TRBD2 (6 bases). The V and J ends lost 0 bases and 4 bases respectively, with 16 bases between them. Germline values: CDR1 LNHNV, CDR2 YYDKDF (reference sequence). The CDR3 consists of 17 residues. For the CDR3, the DNA is TGTGCCACCAGCAGAGATGTCTTTGGGGGAGGTTACAATGAGCAGTTCTTC. This codes for CATSRDVFGGGYNEQFF.

This chain links TRBV7-2 with TRBJ1-2; D perhaps matches TRBD1 (5 bases). CDR1 and CDR2 from the germline V gene are SGHTA and FQGNSA. With 5 bases removed from V and 4 bases from J, the gap between germline ends came to 11 bases. The CDR3 is made up of 13 amino acids. CDR3 sequence (DNA): TGTGCCAGCAGCCTACAGGAGCCCTATGGCTACACCTTC. It codes for CASSLQEPYGYTF.

The rearrangement uses TRBV5-6 and TRBJ1-1; 12 positions match TRBD1. There are 14 residues in the CDR3. J lost 6 bases, V lost 7 bases, and 7 bases had no gene match. The germline V gene has CDR1 SGHDT and CDR2 YYEEEE. As DNA, the CDR3 is TGTGCCAGCGGACGGGACAGGGGGCTCGCTGAAGCTTTCTTT. Protein: CASGRDRGLAEAFF.

The V and J genes are TRBV4-2 and TRBJ1-5; D may be TRBD1 (5 bases). In germline, CDR1 is LGHNA, CDR2 YNFKEQ. The CDR3 is made up of 14 amino acids. Trimming took 0 bases from V and 7 from J, leaving 10 bases between them. In nucleotides, the CDR3 is TGTGCCAGCAGCCAAGAAGGGGTCCGACAGCCCCAGCATTTT. Protein: CASSQEGVRQPQHF.

The chain combines TRBV24-1 with TRBJ2-7; possible D gene TRBD2, 6 bases. Germline V CDR1 and CDR2: KGHDR, SFDVKD. The ends were cut back, 3 bases at V and 7 bases at J, with 15 bases in the middle. CDR3 size: 14 residues. CDR3 nucleotides: TGTGCCACCAGTGATCCTCTTACCGCGGGGGAGCAGTACTTC. Protein: CATSDPLTAGEQYF.

CDR3 sequence reads: CASSQDWTGGGGEKLFF. The CDR3 DNA reads TGCGCCAGCAGCCAAGATTGGACAGGGGGAGGCGGCGAAAAACTGTTTTTT. The chain links TRBV4-3 to TRBJ1-4, with TRBD1 matching 10 bases. Trimming removed 0 bases from V and 8 bases from J; junction bases left unmatched: 9. The CDR3 is 17 amino acids. Germline V gene lookup returns CDR1 LGHNA and CDR2 YSLEER.

J is TRBJ2-7 and V is TRBV7-2, with 7 bases matching TRBD2. The germline CDR1 and CDR2 sequences are SGHTA and FQGNSA. With V trimmed by 3 bases and J by 7 bases, 12 bases remained unmatched. The CDR3 is 15 amino acids. The CDR3, as DNA: TGTGCCAGCAGCTTCACTAGCGTCTCGTGGAGGGAGCAGTACTTC. Its protein product is CASSFTSVSWREQYF.

This clone was counted once. The chain is built from TRBV19 and TRBJ1-3; 7 bases align to TRBD1. This CDR3 is built from 16 residues. Per the germline V gene, CDR1 is LNHDA and CDR2 is SQIVND (reference sequence). The trim removed 3 bases at V and 0 bases at J, leaving 5 bases unmatched. The CDR3 nucleotides are TGTGCCAGTAGTATGCAAGCAGGGGGCTCTGGAAACACCATATATTTT. This sequence encodes CASSMQAGGSGNTIYF.

The gene calls are TRBV27 and TRBJ1-2; 11 positions agree with TRBD1. V gave up 3 bases and J gave up 4 bases; unmatched junction bases: 4. Germline V CDR1 and CDR2: MNHEY, SMNVEV (reference sequence). There are 15 residues in the CDR3. This CDR3 is CASSFSGTGGYGYTF. The CDR3 DNA reads as TGTGCCAGCAGTTTCTCCGGGACAGGGGGCTATGGCTACACCTTC.

This rearrangement joins TRBV18 to TRBJ1-2, with 8 nucleotides matching TRBD1. This CDR3 has 17 residues. Germline V gene lookup returns CDR1 KGHSH and CDR2 LQKENI. Germline trimming cut 0 bases from V and 4 bases from J; bases unmatched to any gene: 10. The CDR3 DNA follows: TGTGCCAGCTCACCACCGTCAGGGGGCCTCTTCTCCTATGGCTACACCTTC. Translation: CASSPPSGGLFSYGYTF.

This clone occurred a few times. V usage is TRBV11-3 and J usage is TRBJ1-2, with TRBD1 matching 12 bases. Germline V gene data show CDR1 as SGHNT and CDR2 as YENEEA. This CDR3 is built from 17 residues. Trimming took 0 bases from V and 6 from J; bases not matched to a gene: 8. This CDR3 is CASSLEGQGALYDGYTF. For the CDR3, the DNA is TGTGCCAGCAGCTTAGAGGGACAGGGGGCGCTTTATGATGGCTACACCTTC.

This sequence joins TRBV7-3 and TRBJ1-2; D not resolved. The CDR3 is made up of 13 amino acids. Germline assignment: CDR1 SGHTA and CDR2 FQGTGA. Trimming pared 5 bases from V and 4 bases from J, leaving 11 bases between. The CDR3 region has the DNA TGTGCCAGCAGCCTTGGCCCTGCCTATGGCTACACCTTC. This encodes CASSLGPAYGYTF.

This clone showed up just once. The V call is TRBV2, the J call TRBJ1-2; D is ambiguous. V lost 4 bases, J lost 6 bases, and 18 bases lay in between. There are 15 residues in the CDR3. Germline V gene data show CDR1 as SNHLY and CDR2 as FYNNEI. The CDR3 spells CASSVDPSGINGYTF. As DNA, the CDR3 is TGTGCCAGCAGTGTCGATCCGTCGGGGATTAATGGCTACACCTTC.

About this clone: Other DNA sequences of this sample code for an identical CDR3. The chain is built from TRBV29-1 and TRBJ1-4, with TRBD1 identical over 9 bases. This CDR3 is 13 amino acids long. The V gene's germline CDR1 is SQVTM and CDR2 ANQGSEA. V gave up 3 bases and J gave up 6 bases; unmatched junction bases: 2. The CDR3 nucleotides are TGCAGCGTTGAGACAGGGGGGGATGAAAAACTGTTTTTT. Protein: CSVETGGDEKLFF.

This sequence joins TRBV19 and TRBJ1-5, with 9 bases matching TRBD1. This CDR3 contains 14 residues. Trimming took 7 bases from V and 6 from J; bases not matched to a gene: 7. The V gene's germline CDR1 is LNHDA and CDR2 SQIVND (reference sequence). This CDR3 reads CASTITGGFQPQHF. CDR3 coding DNA: TGTGCCAGTACCATTACAGGGGGCTTTCAGCCCCAGCATTTT. Supplemented by reference TRBV19 and TRBJ1-5, the full variable domain reads DGGITQSPKYLFRKEGQNVTLSCEQNLNHDAMYWYRQDPGQGLRLIYYSQIVNDFQKGDIAEGYSVSREKKESFPLTVTSAQKNPTAFYLCASTITGGFQPQHFGDGTRLSIL.

CDR3 in amino acids: CASSLGWDTSNQPQHF. CDR3 nucleotide sequence: TGTGCCAGCAGCTTGGGGTGGGACACGAGCAATCAGCCCCAGCATTTT. The rearrangement links TRBV5-8 to TRBJ1-5; maybe TRBD1 (6 bases). The germline V gene has CDR1 SGHTS and CDR2 YDEGEE. This CDR3 contains 16 residues. V was shortened by 0 bases and J by 1 base, with 11 bases between the two germline ends.